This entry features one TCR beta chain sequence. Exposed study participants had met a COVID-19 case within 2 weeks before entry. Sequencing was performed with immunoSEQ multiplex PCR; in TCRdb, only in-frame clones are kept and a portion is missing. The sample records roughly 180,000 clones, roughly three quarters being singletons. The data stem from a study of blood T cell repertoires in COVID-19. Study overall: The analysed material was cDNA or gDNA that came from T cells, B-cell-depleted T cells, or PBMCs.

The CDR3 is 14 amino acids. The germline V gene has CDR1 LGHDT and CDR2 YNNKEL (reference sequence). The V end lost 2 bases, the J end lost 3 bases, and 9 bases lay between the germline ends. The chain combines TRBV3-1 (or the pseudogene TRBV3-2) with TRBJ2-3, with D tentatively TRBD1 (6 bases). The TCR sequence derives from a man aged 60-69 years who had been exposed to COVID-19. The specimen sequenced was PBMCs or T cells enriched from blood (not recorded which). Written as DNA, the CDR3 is TGTGCCAGCAGCCAAACAAGGGGGACAGATACGCAGTATTTT. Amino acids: CASSQTRGTDTQYF.